Listed here is a single T cell receptor beta chain. Its target is unknown. These data originate in a study of chemoradiotherapy in HPV16-positive cancers. The V gene's germline CDR1 is SGHNT and CDR2 YENEEA. This CDR3 is 13 amino acids long. The V end was cut by 5 bases, the J end by 4 bases, with 8 bases between. The assay was immunoSEQ multiplex PCR, and TCRdb's table has in-frame clones only and misses some. Of 10,000 to 15,000 clones in the sample, 65% to 80% were seen once. General observations from the study: Better recurrence-free survival went with HPV-responsive T-cell expansion in HPV16-positive patients. During treatment, candidate HPV-specific clones and E7-related motifs expanded in tumor.

The source of this sequence is a human donor with HPV-associated anogenital cancer. This chain links TRBV11-3 with TRBJ2-2, with no clear D. Sampling took place from a patient who underwent chemoradiotherapy. The CDR3 nucleotides read TGTGCCAGCAGCCTGCGCGCCACCGGGGAGCTGTTTTTT. It encodes CASSLRATGELFF.